A selection of T cell receptor beta chains follows, all from one sample in a study of blood T cell repertoires in COVID-19. Assay: immunoSEQ multiplex PCR; the TCRdb copy retains only in-frame clones and omits some. The data show around 70,000 clones, 70% to 75% seen once. Sequencing used peripheral blood. The receptors derive from a man between 65 and 85 years old with acute or convalescent COVID-19. Each CDR3 is given with its conserved first and last residue. The D gene is left open where the match is weak. Clone size is not always given. Where it is, it says once, few, many or a class for expanded clones.

J gene | V gene | D gene | clone size | CDR3 protein | CDR3 DNA
TRBJ2-7 | TRBV5-6 | TRBD1 | . | CASSFSGQAGEQYF | TGTGCCAGCAGCTTTAGTGGACAGGCGGGCGAGCAGTACTTC
TRBJ2-3 | TRBV4-1 | TRBD2 | few | CASSQEPGLAGGGSADTQYF | TGCGCCAGCAGCCAAGAACCGGGACTAGCGGGAGGAGGGTCGGCAGATACGCAGTATTTT
TRBJ1-6 | TRBV28 | . | . | CASSTAALNSPLHF | TGTGCCAGCAGTACCGCGGCCCTGAATTCACCCCTCCACTTT
TRBJ2-2 | TRBV7-2 | TRBD2 | . | CASSLGSSGNTGELFF | TGTGCCAGCAGCTTAGGGTCTAGCGGTAACACCGGGGAGCTGTTTTTT
TRBJ2-1 | TRBV25-1 | . | once | CASSERRVSSYNEQFF | TGTGCCAGCAGTGAGAGGCGGGTGAGCTCCTACAATGAGCAGTTCTTC
TRBJ2-3 | TRBV28 | TRBD1 | . | CASSSPDRGGTDTQYF | TGTGCCAGCAGTTCCCCCGACAGGGGAGGCACAGATACGCAGTATTTT
TRBJ1-1 | TRBV27 | TRBD1 | . | CASSPRGLVNTEAFF | TGTGCCAGCAGTCCTAGGGGGCTAGTGAACACTGAAGCTTTCTTT
TRBJ2-1 | TRBV6-5 | . | . | CASSYGPGTASGQQFF | TGTGCCAGCAGTTACGGCCCCGGGACTGCCAGTGGTCAACAGTTCTTC
TRBJ2-1 | TRBV18 | . | few | CASSPSGNEQFF | TGTGCCAGCTCACCGTCGGGCAATGAGCAGTTCTTC
TRBJ1-6 | TRBV28 | . | . | CASTQPTTSPLHF | TGTGCCAGCACCCAACCCACTACTTCACCCCTCCACTTT
TRBJ2-1 | TRBV14 | . | . | CASSQSLGGNEQFF | TGTGCCAGCAGCCAGTCCCTGGGGGGCAATGAGCAGTTCTTC
TRBJ2-7 | TRBV11-3 | TRBD2 | . | CASSLGAGVGYEQYF | TGTGCCAGCAGCCTAGGTGCGGGAGTCGGTTACGAGCAGTACTTC
TRBJ2-7 | TRBV10-3 | . | . | CAISESKTTGHPYEQYF | TGTGCCATCAGTGAGTCGAAAACAACGGGACATCCCTACGAGCAGTACTTC
TRBJ2-7 | TRBV3-1/TRBV3-2 | . | . | CASSQDWGVHEQYF | TGTGCCAGCAGCCAAGATTGGGGGGTCCACGAGCAGTACTTC
TRBJ2-1 | TRBV29-1 | TRBD2 | . | CSVEGLAGDEQFF | TGCAGCGTTGAAGGATTAGCGGGAGATGAGCAGTTCTTC
TRBJ2-7 | TRBV11-3 | TRBD1 | . | CASSPRDSPYEQYF | TGTGCCAGCAGCCCCAGGGACAGCCCCTACGAGCAGTACTTC
TRBJ1-6 | TRBV20-1 | . | few | CSAGGGKGHNSPLHF | TGCAGTGCTGGTGGGGGAAAGGGGCATAATTCACCCCTCCACTTT
TRBJ2-2 | TRBV10-1 | TRBD2 | few | CASSRLAGGPGGELFF | TGCGCCAGCAGTAGGCTAGCGGGAGGGCCAGGCGGGGAGCTGTTTTTT
TRBJ1-1 | TRBV19 | . | . | CASSIMVGGQALNTEAFF | TGTGCCAGTAGTATAATGGTAGGGGGTCAGGCTCTCAACACTGAAGCTTTCTTT
TRBJ2-6 | TRBV9 | TRBD1 | . | CASSDTGDRKFSGANVLTF | TGTGCCAGCAGCGACACGGGGGACAGGAAATTCTCTGGGGCCAACGTCCTGACTTTC
TRBJ2-1 | TRBV18 | . | . | CASSPARSSYNEQFF | TGTGCCAGCTCACCTGCACGGAGCTCCTACAATGAGCAGTTCTTC
TRBJ2-1 | TRBV5-1 | . | few | CASSLGGMSSYNEQFF | TGCGCCAGCAGCTTGGGCGGGATGAGCTCCTACAATGAGCAGTTCTTC
TRBJ2-6 | TRBV27 | . | . | CASTSGQPGANVLTF | TGTGCCAGCACATCAGGGCAGCCTGGGGCCAACGTCCTGACTTTC
TRBJ1-5 | TRBV27 | . | once | CASSLLGGKVYSNQPQHF | TGTGCCAGCAGTTTACTAGGGGGAAAGGTCTATAGCAATCAGCCCCAGCATTTT
TRBJ2-3 | TRBV27 | TRBD1 | . | CASSLSGAGGGTDTQYF | TGTGCCAGCAGTTTATCGGGGGCAGGGGGCGGCACAGATACGCAGTATTTT
TRBJ1-1 | TRBV5-1 | TRBD1 | once | CASSGTGKNTEAFF | TGCGCCAGCTCAGGGACAGGGAAGAACACTGAAGCTTTCTTT
TRBJ2-1 | TRBV19 | . | . | CASSIDIYNEQFF | TGTGCCAGTAGTATAGACATTTACAATGAGCAGTTCTTC
TRBJ2-2 | TRBV7-9 | TRBD2 | . | CASSPGLAGGINTGELFF | TGTGCCAGCAGCCCGGGACTAGCGGGGGGAATAAACACCGGGGAGCTGTTTTTT
TRBJ2-4 | TRBV28 | . | . | CASRNRGGIQYF | TGTGCCAGCAGAAACAGGGGAGGCATTCAGTACTTC
TRBJ2-1 | TRBV28 | . | . | CASSRVSYNEQFF | TGTGCCAGCAGCCGTGTCAGTTACAATGAGCAGTTCTTC
TRBJ2-5 | TRBV29-1 | TRBD2 | . | CSVDSGDQETQYF | TGCAGCGTTGACAGCGGGGATCAAGAGACCCAGTACTTC
TRBJ1-4 | TRBV21-1 | . | . | CASSKGAPKASNEKLFF | TGTGCCAGCAGCAAAGGGGCGCCAAAGGCCAGTAATGAAAAACTGTTTTTT
TRBJ2-5 | TRBV28 | TRBD2 | . | CASRLAGRVETQYF | TGTGCCAGTCGCCTAGCGGGAAGGGTCGAGACCCAGTACTTC
TRBJ2-7 | TRBV2 | . | few | CASKRAEYEQYF | TGTGCCAGCAAGAGAGCGGAGTACGAGCAGTACTTC
TRBJ1-1 | TRBV13 | . | . | CASSPDRGMNTEAFF | TGTGCCAGCAGCCCCGATAGAGGGATGAACACTGAAGCTTTCTTT
TRBJ2-7 | TRBV7-2 | . | few | CASSPRAGPAEQYF | TGTGCCAGCAGCCCGAGGGCAGGACCGGCGGAGCAGTACTTC
TRBJ2-2 | TRBV24-1 | . | . | CATQGGHLTGELFF | TGTGCCACCCAGGGTGGGCACCTCACCGGGGAGCTGTTTTTT
TRBJ2-1 | TRBV28 | . | . | CASSLREPYNEQFF | TGTGCCAGCAGTTTGCGGGAACCCTACAATGAGCAGTTCTTC
TRBJ2-4 | TRBV12-3/TRBV12-4 | TRBD1 | once | CASRTGWNIQYF | TGTGCCAGCAGGACAGGGTGGAACATTCAGTACTTC
TRBJ2-3 | TRBV28 | . | . | CASIPGEWTDTQYF | TGTGCCAGCATTCCGGGAGAGTGGACAGATACGCAGTATTTT
TRBJ2-2 | TRBV3-1/TRBV3-2 | TRBD1 | once | CASSPRQGGTGELFF | TGTGCCAGCAGCCCTCGACAGGGGGGTACCGGGGAGCTGTTTTTT
TRBJ1-5 | TRBV28 | . | once | CASSSWTNSNQPQHF | TGTGCCAGCAGTTCCTGGACAAATTCCAATCAGCCCCAGCATTTT
TRBJ1-2 | TRBV14 | . | . | CASSLRRNPANYGYTF | TGTGCCAGCAGCCTGCGGAGGAATCCTGCTAACTATGGCTACACCTTC
TRBJ1-1 | TRBV15 | . | . | CATSRGAGERDTEAFF | TGTGCCACCAGCAGAGGAGCGGGGGAAAGGGACACTGAAGCTTTCTTT
TRBJ2-1 | TRBV7-9 | TRBD2 | . | CASSITSGIDNEQFF | TGTGCCAGCAGCATCACTAGCGGGATAGACAATGAGCAGTTCTTC
TRBJ2-7 | TRBV3-1/TRBV3-2 | TRBD2 | . | CASSPPLAGAYEQYF | TGTGCCAGCAGCCCTCCACTAGCGGGAGCCTACGAGCAGTACTTC
TRBJ2-7 | TRBV5-8 | TRBD1 | . | CASSLYGTGGYEQYF | TGTGCCAGCAGCTTGTATGGGACAGGGGGCTACGAGCAGTACTTC
TRBJ2-7 | TRBV21-1 | . | . | CASSKATASGVDEQYF | TGTGCCAGCAGCAAAGCAACGGCTAGCGGGGTAGACGAGCAGTACTTC
TRBJ2-7 | TRBV28 | TRBD2 | . | CASSLGGRAYEQYF | TGTGCCAGCAGTTTAGGCGGGAGGGCCTACGAGCAGTACTTC
TRBJ2-3 | TRBV27 | TRBD2 | . | CASSRSGRVIGEYF | TGTGCCAGCAGTCGTAGCGGGAGGGTGATCGGAGAGTATTTT